The 9 T cell receptor beta chains given below trace back to one sample, sequenced in a study of T cell responses to AZD1222 COVID-19 vaccine. Profiling relied on immunoSEQ multiplex PCR, and the TCRdb table lists in-frame clones only, not all of them. The data contain about 88,000 clones, less than 90% of them singletons. This material consisted of peripheral blood, taken 28 days after the second AZD1222 dose. The source is an adult who received the AZD1222 COVID-19 vaccine.

This clone was observed a handful of times. The CDR3 nucleotides are TGTGCCAGCAGTCCTCAGGGGCAGGGTTCACCCCTCCACTTT. Translating it yields CASSPQGQGSPLHF. This chain links TRBV6-5 with TRBJ1-6; the D gene is possibly TRBD1 (6 bases). Germline V gene sequence: CDR1 MNHEY, CDR2 SVGAGI. CDR3 length: 14 residues. V shed 5 bases and J shed 9 bases, with 14 bases lying between them.

The V call is TRBV19, the J call TRBJ1-3; D uncertain. Trimming cost V 2 bases and J 3 bases, with 8 bases left between them. CDR1 LNHDA and CDR2 SQIVND come from the germline V gene (reference sequence). The CDR3 consists of 14 residues. CDR3 bases: TGTGCCAGTAGTATAAGCGGTGATGGAAACACCATATATTTT. It is translated as CASSISGDGNTIYF.

The genes are TRBV11-1 and TRBJ2-1, with a weak D call TRBD2 (6 bases). The CDR3 has 14 residues. Trimming shortened V by 5 bases and J by 7 bases, and 15 bases separated the two germline ends. From germline, CDR1 is SGHAT and CDR2 FQDESV (reference sequence). CDR3 amino acids: CASSPRTKGNEQFF. CDR3 sequence (DNA): TGTGCCAGCAGCCCCCGGACTAAAGGGAATGAGCAGTTCTTC.

V is TRBV7-9 and J is TRBJ2-5, with 8 bases that match TRBD2. This CDR3 comprises 15 residues. Germline V gene data show CDR1 as SEHNR and CDR2 as FQNEAQ (reference sequence). V was clipped by 7 bases and J by 0 bases; unmatched bases: 7. CDR3 sequence: CASTKAGEYQETQYF. As DNA, the CDR3 is TGTGCCAGCACCAAAGCGGGGGAATACCAAGAGACCCAGTACTTC. Full variable domain (missing parts from reference TRBV7-9 and TRBJ2-5): DTGVSQNPRHKITKRGQNVTFRCDPISEHNRLYWYRQTLGQGPEFLTYFQNEAQLEKSRLLSDRFSAERPKGSFSTLEIQRTEQGDSAMYLCASTKAGEYQETQYFGPGTRLLVL.

In its sample, this clone was seen once. The genes are TRBV7-8 and TRBJ1-2; no clear D. The CDR3 has 13 amino acids. Deletions cut 4 bases from V and 6 bases from J, with 12 bases between. Germline lookup yields CDR1 SGHVS and CDR2 FQNEAQ. The CDR3 DNA reads TGTGCCAGCAGCTCGAATGGGCGGGATGGCTACACCTTC. Protein product: CASSSNGRDGYTF.

The chain uses TRBV29-1 and TRBJ2-1, with 12 bases fitting TRBD1. This CDR3 is 15 amino acids long. V was pared by 4 bases and J by 9 bases, with 10 bases of the junction left unmatched. CDR1 and CDR2 (germline): SQVTM, ANQGSEA. This CDR3 reads CSVAGGQGAQREQFF. The CDR3 DNA reads as TGCAGCGTTGCAGGGGGACAGGGGGCTCAGCGTGAGCAGTTCTTC.

This chain links TRBV27 with TRBJ1-1, with no clear D. The length of the CDR3 is 13 residues. Trimming shortened V by 8 bases and J by 4 bases, and 14 bases separated the two germline ends. Germline V gene lookup returns CDR1 MNHEY and CDR2 SMNVEV (reference sequence). CDR3 nucleotide sequence: TGTGCCAGCGGGGTAAGGGCTTTCACTGAAGCTTTCTTT. The encoded protein is CASGVRAFTEAFF.

The chain recombines TRBV19 with TRBJ1-1; no reliable D call. The CDR3 is made up of 14 amino acids. Between the trimmed V and J ends, which lost 2 bases and 1 base, there was a span of 8 bases. Germline V lookup: CDR1 LNHDA, CDR2 SQIVND (reference sequence). The CDR3 nucleotides are TGTGCCAGTAGTATACCGGCGGGGAACACTGAAGCTTTCTTT. Amino acids: CASSIPAGNTEAFF. Full variable domain (remainder filled in from reference TRBV19 and TRBJ1-1): DGGITQSPKYLFRKEGQNVTLSCEQNLNHDAMYWYRQDPGQGLRLIYYSQIVNDFQKGDIAEGYSVSREKKESFPLTVTSAQKNPTAFYLCASSIPAGNTEAFFGQGTRLTVV.

DNA for the CDR3: TGCGCCAGCAGCTTGGACGGAGATAGCAATCAGCCCCAGCATTTT. Translation gives CASSLDGDSNQPQHF. The chain combines TRBV5-1 with TRBJ1-5, with D unclear. Germline CDR1 reads SGHRS; CDR2 reads YFSETQ. Trimming took off 0 bases at V and 0 bases at J, with 7 bases between the two ends. CDR3 length: 15 residues.